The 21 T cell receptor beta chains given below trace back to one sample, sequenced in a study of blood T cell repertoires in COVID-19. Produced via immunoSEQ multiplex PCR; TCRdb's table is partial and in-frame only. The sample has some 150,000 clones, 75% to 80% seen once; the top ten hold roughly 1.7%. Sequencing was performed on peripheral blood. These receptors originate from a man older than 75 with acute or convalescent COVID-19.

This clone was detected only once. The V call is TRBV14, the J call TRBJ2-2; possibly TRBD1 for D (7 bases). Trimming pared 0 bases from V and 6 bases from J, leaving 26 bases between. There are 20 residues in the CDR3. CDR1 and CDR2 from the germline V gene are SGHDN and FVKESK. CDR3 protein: CASSQDVIKQGRIRPGELFF. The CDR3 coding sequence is TGTGCCAGCAGCCAAGATGTAATAAAACAGGGGAGGATTCGCCCCGGGGAGCTGTTTTTT.

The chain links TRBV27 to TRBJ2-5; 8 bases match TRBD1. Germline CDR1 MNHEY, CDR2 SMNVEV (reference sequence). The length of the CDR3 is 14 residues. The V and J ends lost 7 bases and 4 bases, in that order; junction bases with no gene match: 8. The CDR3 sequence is CASNEGQGGETQYF. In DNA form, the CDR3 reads TGTGCCAGCAACGAAGGACAGGGCGGAGAGACCCAGTACTTC.

CDR3 amino acids: CASSLGQVDLYEQYF. CDR3 sequence (DNA): TGTGCCAGCAGCTTGGGGCAGGTTGACCTCTACGAGCAGTACTTC. The chain links TRBV7-2 to TRBJ2-7; D may be TRBD1 (5 bases). V was clipped by 3 bases and J by 3 bases, with 15 bases between them. This CDR3 is built from 15 residues. Germline assignment: CDR1 SGHTA and CDR2 FQGNSA. The variable domain in full, completed from reference TRBV7-2 and TRBJ2-7, reads GAGVSQSPSNKVTEKGKDVELRCDPISGHTALYWYRQSLGQGLEFLIYFQGNSAPDKSGLPSDRFSAERTGGSVSTLTIQRTQQEDSAVYLCASSLGQVDLYEQYFGPGTRLTVT.

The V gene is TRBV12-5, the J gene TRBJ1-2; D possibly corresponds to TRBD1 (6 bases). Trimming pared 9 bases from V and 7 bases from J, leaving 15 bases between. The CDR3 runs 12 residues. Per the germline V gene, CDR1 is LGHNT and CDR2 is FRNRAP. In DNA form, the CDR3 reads TGTGCTAGATCGGCAGGGGCCTGTGGCTACACCTTC. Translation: CARSAGACGYTF.

This CDR3 reads CASSQTTGFGEQYF. For the CDR3, the DNA is TGTGCCAGCAGCCAAACTACAGGGTTTGGCGAGCAGTACTTC. The V gene is TRBV3-1 (or the pseudogene TRBV3-2), the J gene TRBJ2-7; perhaps TRBD1 as D (6 bases). Trimming cost V 2 bases and J 6 bases, with 14 bases left between them. The CDR3 is 14 residues long. Germline CDR1 reads LGHDT; CDR2 reads YNNKEL (reference sequence).

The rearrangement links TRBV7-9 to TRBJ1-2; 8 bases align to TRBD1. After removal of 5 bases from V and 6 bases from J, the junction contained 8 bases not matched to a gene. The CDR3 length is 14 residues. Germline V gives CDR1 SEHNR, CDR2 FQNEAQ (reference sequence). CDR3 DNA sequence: TGTGCCAGCAGCCGATCAGGGGGCTCGGATGGCTACACCTTC. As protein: CASSRSGGSDGYTF.

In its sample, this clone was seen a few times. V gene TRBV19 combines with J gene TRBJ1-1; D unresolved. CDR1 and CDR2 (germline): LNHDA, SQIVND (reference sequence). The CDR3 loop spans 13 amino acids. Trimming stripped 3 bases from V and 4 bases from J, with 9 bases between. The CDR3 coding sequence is TGTGCCAGTAGTATGGTCCACTTCACTGAAGCTTTCTTT. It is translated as CASSMVHFTEAFF.

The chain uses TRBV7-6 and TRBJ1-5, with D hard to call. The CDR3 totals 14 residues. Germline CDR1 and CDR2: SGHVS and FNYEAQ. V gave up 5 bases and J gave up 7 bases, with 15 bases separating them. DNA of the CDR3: TGTGCCAGCAGCCGCGGCGGGCCGGGGCAGCCCCAGCATTTT. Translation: CASSRGGPGQPQHF.

The CDR3: CASSAIGTGGDEQYV. The CDR3 region has the DNA TGTGCCAGCTCCGCCATAGGGACAGGGGGCGACGAGCAGTACGTC. The V call is TRBV18, the J call TRBJ2-7; 12 positions match TRBD1. In germline, CDR1 is KGHSH, CDR2 LQKENI. Unmatched junction bases numbered 8, after V lost 6 bases and J lost 5 bases. The CDR3 spans 15 residues.

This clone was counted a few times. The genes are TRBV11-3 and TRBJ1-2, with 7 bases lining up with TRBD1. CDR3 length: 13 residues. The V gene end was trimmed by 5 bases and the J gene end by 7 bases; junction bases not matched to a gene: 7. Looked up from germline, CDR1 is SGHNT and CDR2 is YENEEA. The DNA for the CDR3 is TGTGCCAGCAGCCCGACAGGGTACTCTGGCTACACCTTC. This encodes CASSPTGYSGYTF. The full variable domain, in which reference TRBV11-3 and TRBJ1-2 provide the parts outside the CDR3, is EAGVVQSPRYKIIEKKQPVAFWCNPISGHNTLYWYLQNLGQGPELLIRYENEEAVDDSQLPKDRFSAERLKGVDSTLKIQPAELGDSAVYLCASSPTGYSGYTFGSGTRLTVV.

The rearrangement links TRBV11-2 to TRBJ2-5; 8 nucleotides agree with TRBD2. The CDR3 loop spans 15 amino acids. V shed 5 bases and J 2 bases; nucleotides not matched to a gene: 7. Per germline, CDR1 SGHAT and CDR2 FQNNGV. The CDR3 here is CASSPTQRGQETQYF. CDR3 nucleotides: TGTGCCAGCAGCCCTACCCAGCGGGGGCAAGAGACCCAGTACTTC.

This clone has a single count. CDR3 in amino acids: CASSSWTGHNEQFF. The DNA of the CDR3 is TGTGCCAGCAGTTCCTGGACTGGACACAATGAGCAGTTCTTC. The genes are TRBV6-5 and TRBJ2-1; possible D gene TRBD2, 5 bases. The CDR3 has 14 amino acids. Germline CDR1 is MNHEY and CDR2 is SVGAGI. Trimming left V 4 bases short and J 5 bases short, with 12 bases between.

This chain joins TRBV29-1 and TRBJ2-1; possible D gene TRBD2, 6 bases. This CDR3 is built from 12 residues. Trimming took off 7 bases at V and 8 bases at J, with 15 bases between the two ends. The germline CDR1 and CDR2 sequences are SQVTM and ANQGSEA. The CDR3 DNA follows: TGCAGCGCCACCCTAGCGCCCCATGAGCAGTTCTTC. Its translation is CSATLAPHEQFF.

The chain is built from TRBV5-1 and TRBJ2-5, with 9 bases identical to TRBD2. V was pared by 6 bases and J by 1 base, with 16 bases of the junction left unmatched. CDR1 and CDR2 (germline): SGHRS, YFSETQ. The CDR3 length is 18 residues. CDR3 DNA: TGCGCCAGCACCCTCAATGCGGGCCTAGCGGGGCGCCAAGAGACCCAGTACTTC. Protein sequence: CASTLNAGLAGRQETQYF.

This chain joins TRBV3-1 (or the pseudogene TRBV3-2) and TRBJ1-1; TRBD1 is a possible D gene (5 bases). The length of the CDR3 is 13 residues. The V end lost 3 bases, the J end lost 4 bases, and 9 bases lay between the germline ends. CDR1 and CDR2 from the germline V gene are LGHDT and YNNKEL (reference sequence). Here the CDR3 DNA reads TGTGCCAGCAGCCAGCAGGGCTCCACTGAAGCTTTCTTT. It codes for CASSQQGSTEAFF.

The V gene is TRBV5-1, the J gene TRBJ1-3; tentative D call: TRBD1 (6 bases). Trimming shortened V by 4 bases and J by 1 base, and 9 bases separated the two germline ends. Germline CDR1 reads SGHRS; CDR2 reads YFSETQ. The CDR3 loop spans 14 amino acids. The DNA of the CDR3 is TGCGCCAGCAGCCCAGGGGAGTCTGGAAACACCATATATTTT. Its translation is CASSPGESGNTIYF. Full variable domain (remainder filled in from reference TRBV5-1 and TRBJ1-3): KAGVTQTPRYLIKTRGQQVTLSCSPISGHRSVSWYQQTPGQGLQFLFEYFSETQRNKGNFPGRFSGRQFSNSRSEMNVSTLELGDSALYLCASSPGESGNTIYFGEGSWLTVV.

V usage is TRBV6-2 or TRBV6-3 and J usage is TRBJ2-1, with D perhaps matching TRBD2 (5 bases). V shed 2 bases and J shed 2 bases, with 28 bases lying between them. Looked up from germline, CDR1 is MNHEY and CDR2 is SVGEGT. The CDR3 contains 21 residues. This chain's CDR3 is CASSYEFELDRFTPAYNEQFF. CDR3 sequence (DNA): TGTGCCAGCAGTTACGAGTTTGAACTAGATCGGTTTACCCCGGCCTACAATGAGCAGTTCTTC.

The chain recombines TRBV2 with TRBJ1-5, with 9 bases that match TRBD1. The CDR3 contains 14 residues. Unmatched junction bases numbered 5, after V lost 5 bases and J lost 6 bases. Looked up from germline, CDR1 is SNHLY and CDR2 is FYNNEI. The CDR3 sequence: CASSLRQGGQPQHF. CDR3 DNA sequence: TGTGCCAGCAGTCTCCGACAGGGGGGTCAGCCCCAGCATTTT.

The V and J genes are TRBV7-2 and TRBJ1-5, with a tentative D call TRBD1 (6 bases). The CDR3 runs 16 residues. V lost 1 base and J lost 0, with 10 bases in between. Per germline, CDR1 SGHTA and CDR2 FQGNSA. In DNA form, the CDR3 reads TGTGCCAGCAGCTTAGGTGGGGGCTATAGCAATCAGCCCCAGCATTTT. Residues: CASSLGGGYSNQPQHF.

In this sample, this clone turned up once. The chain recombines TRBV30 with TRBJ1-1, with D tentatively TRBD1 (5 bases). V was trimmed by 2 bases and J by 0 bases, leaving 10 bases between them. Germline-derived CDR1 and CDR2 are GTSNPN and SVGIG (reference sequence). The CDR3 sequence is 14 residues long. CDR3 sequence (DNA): TGTGCCTGGAGTCGACAGATTTTGAACACTGAAGCTTTCTTT. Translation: CAWSRQILNTEAFF.

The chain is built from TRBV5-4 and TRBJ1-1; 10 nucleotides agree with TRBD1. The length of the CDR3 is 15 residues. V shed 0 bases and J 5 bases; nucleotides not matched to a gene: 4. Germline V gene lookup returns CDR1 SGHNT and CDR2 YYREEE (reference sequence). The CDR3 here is CASSLGGTGVTEAFF. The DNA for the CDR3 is TGTGCCAGCAGCTTGGGGGGGACAGGGGTGACTGAAGCTTTCTTT.